Below, 32 T cell receptor beta chains from the same sample are listed, as sequenced in a study of a mutant IDH1 vaccine in newly diagnosed glioma. Sequenced by immunoSEQ multiplex PCR; TCRdb stores in-frame clones only, minus some. The sample lists about 34,000 clones; about 83% were seen once. Time point defined: week 47, end of study. In the vaccine, a single dose held 300 ug of the mutant IDH1 20-mer peptide, along with topical imiquimod. Their antigens remain unidentified. The sequencing used PBMCs, collected from a glioma patient whose treatment included an IDH1 peptide vaccine. These receptors were collected from a woman in her thirties with glioma.

The genes are TRBV7-8 and TRBJ1-4; weak D call: TRBD1 (5 bases). Trimming removed 4 bases at V and 6 bases at J, with 15 bases between. There are 15 residues in the CDR3. Germline lookup yields CDR1 SGHVS and CDR2 FQNEAQ. For the CDR3, the DNA is TGTGCCAGCAGCTGGGGCGGGGGTCTCGATGAAAAACTGTTTTTT. It encodes CASSWGGGLDEKLFF. The full variable domain, with the rest looked up from reference TRBV7-8 and TRBJ1-4, is GAGVSQSPRYKVAKRGQDVALRCDPISGHVSLFWYQQALGQGPEFLTYFQNEAQLDKSGLPSDRFFAERPEGSVSTLKIQRTQQEDSAVYLCASSWGGGLDEKLFFGSGTQLSVL.

The rearrangement links TRBV19 to TRBJ1-1, with D maybe TRBD1 (6 bases). Trimming removed 5 bases at V and 6 bases at J, with 13 bases between. The CDR3 length is 13 residues. Germline V gene lookup returns CDR1 LNHDA and CDR2 SQIVND (reference sequence). The CDR3 DNA reads as TGTGCCAGTAGTGGGGGGCTCGGACCTGAAGCTTTCTTT. Translating gives CASSGGLGPEAFF.

This chain's CDR3 is CASSSSGTGRNEQYF. CDR3 nucleotide sequence: TGTGCCAGCAGTTCTTCCGGGACAGGGCGCAACGAGCAGTACTTC. The genes are TRBV7-9 and TRBJ2-7; 9 positions agree with TRBD1. J lost 5 bases, V lost 6 bases, and 11 bases had no gene match. Germline V gives CDR1 SEHNR, CDR2 FQNEAQ (reference sequence). This CDR3 is 15 amino acids long.

V and J are TRBV5-1 and TRBJ2-6; D is perhaps TRBD1 (6 bases). CDR3 length: 15 amino acids. Trimming removed 4 bases at V and 1 base at J, with 9 bases between. Germline CDR1 and CDR2: SGHRS and YFSETQ. The CDR3 DNA sequence: TGCGCCAGCAGCCCACAGGGTTCTGGGGCCAACGTCCTGACTTTC. Its protein is CASSPQGSGANVLTF.

V and J are TRBV29-1 and TRBJ2-7; 8 bases are a match to TRBD1. The CDR3 runs to 15 residues. The V and J ends lost 5 bases and 5 bases, in that order; junction bases with no gene match: 14. The germline gives CDR1 SQVTM, CDR2 ANQGSEA. The CDR3 coding sequence is TGCAGCGTTTGGGGAATGGACAGGGAAGCCCACGAGCAGTACTTC. Amino acids: CSVWGMDREAHEQYF.

This clone is a singleton in its sample. The rearrangement links TRBV5-1 to TRBJ2-3; 10 bases are shared with TRBD1. The length of the CDR3 is 16 residues. Trimming took 0 bases from V and 1 from J; bases not matched to a gene: 2. Per the germline V gene, CDR1 is SGHRS and CDR2 is YFSETQ. The CDR3 bases are TGCGCCAGCAGCTTGGGGACAGGGGGTGGCACAGATACGCAGTATTTT. Amino acid sequence: CASSLGTGGGTDTQYF.

The rearrangement joins TRBV27 to TRBJ2-7, with no clear D. CDR3 size: 15 residues. Trimming removed 5 bases at V and 2 bases at J, with 16 bases between. Per the germline V gene, CDR1 is MNHEY and CDR2 is SMNVEV (reference sequence). CDR3 coding DNA: TGTGCCAGCAGTCTCTACCCCTCCCGGACCTACGAGCAGTACTTC. Its translation: CASSLYPSRTYEQYF.

This clone has a handful of counts. The gene calls are TRBV7-9 and TRBJ1-1; 8 bases are a match to TRBD1. The V gene end was trimmed by 3 bases and the J gene end by 10 bases; junction bases not matched to a gene: 7. CDR3 size: 13 residues. CDR1 and CDR2 from the germline V gene are SEHNR and FQNEAQ (reference sequence). The DNA for the CDR3 is TGTGCCAGCAGCTTCATGGACAGGGAGAGAGCTTTCTTT. Amino acid sequence: CASSFMDRERAFF.

The chain employs TRBV20-1 and TRBJ2-7; D ambiguous. There are 11 residues in the CDR3. CDR1 and CDR2 (germline): DFQATT, SNEGSKA (reference sequence). V lost 5 bases, J lost 3 bases, and 8 bases lay in between. In nucleotides, the CDR3 is TGCAGTGCTCCGAGTCGCTACGAGCAGTACTTC. Translation gives CSAPSRYEQYF.

The chain combines TRBV2 with TRBJ1-2, with no clear D. The CDR3 is made up of 13 amino acids. Trimming removed 4 bases at V and 8 bases at J, with 14 bases between. Germline CDR1 SNHLY, CDR2 FYNNEI. CDR3 coding DNA: TGTGCCAGCAGTGTCCACTGGTCTAGGGGCTACACCTTC. Amino acids: CASSVHWSRGYTF. Filled out from reference TRBV2 and TRBJ1-2, the complete variable domain reads EPEVTQTPSHQVTQMGQEVILRCVPISNHLYFYWYRQILGQKVEFLVSFYNNEISEKSEIFDDQFSVERPDGSNFTLKIRSTKLEDSAMYFCASSVHWSRGYTFGSGTRLTVV.

The rearrangement links TRBV4-1 to TRBJ2-7; D unresolved. V was pared by 2 bases and J by 0 bases, with 8 bases between. CDR3 length: 14 residues. Looked up from germline, CDR1 is MGHRA and CDR2 is YSYEKL. The CDR3 bases are TGCGCCAGCAGCCAACCGGGCATCTCCTACGAGCAGTACTTC. Translation: CASSQPGISYEQYF.

The chain is built from TRBV30 and TRBJ1-4, with a possible D match to TRBD1 (6 bases). The germline V gene encodes CDR1 GTSNPN and CDR2 SVGIG (reference sequence). The CDR3 covers 13 residues. Trimming took 1 base from V and 8 from J, leaving 11 bases between them. CDR3: CAWSARGGEKLFF. The CDR3 coding sequence is TGTGCCTGGAGTGCCAGAGGGGGGGAAAAACTGTTTTTT.

As regards this clone: The junction differs from germline at one of its ends, possibly a read error. This chain links TRBV29-1 with TRBJ2-2, with D tentatively TRBD2 (6 bases). The CDR3 loop spans 14 amino acids. Germline V gives CDR1 SQVTM, CDR2 ANQGSEA. CDR3 coding DNA: TGCAGCGTGGAAGCGGGCGCGAACACCGGGGAGCTGTTTTTT. Encoded protein: CSVEAGANTGELFF.

The rearrangement joins TRBV27 to TRBJ1-2, with D possibly TRBD1 on 6 matching bases. V was trimmed by 3 bases and J by 8 bases, leaving 16 bases between them. Germline V gene data show CDR1 as MNHEY and CDR2 as SMNVEV (reference sequence). The CDR3 sequence is 14 residues long. CDR3 protein: CASSFGRGHVGYTF. DNA for the CDR3: TGTGCCAGCAGTTTTGGCAGGGGCCATGTGGGCTACACCTTC.

This clone was observed a few times. The chain recombines TRBV6-5 with TRBJ1-5, with unresolved D. CDR1 is MNHEY, CDR2 SVGAGI, per germline. Trimming removed 3 bases from V and 4 bases from J, with 7 bases in between. This CDR3 comprises 13 residues. In nucleotides, the CDR3 is TGTGCCAGCAGTTATGGGGTGAATCAGCCCCAGCATTTT. Its protein is CASSYGVNQPQHF.

This clone was counted once. The rearrangement joins TRBV7-9 to TRBJ1-2; 10 positions agree with TRBD1. V trimming: 2 bases; J trimming: 5 bases; junction bases outside the gene matches: 5. The germline V gene has CDR1 SEHNR and CDR2 FQNEAQ (reference sequence). This CDR3 comprises 15 residues. CDR3 protein: CASSLRTGGEYGYTF. CDR3 nucleotides: TGTGCCAGCAGCTTAAGGACAGGGGGAGAGTATGGCTACACCTTC. Supplemented by reference TRBV7-9 and TRBJ1-2, the full variable domain reads DTGVSQNPRHKITKRGQNVTFRCDPISEHNRLYWYRQTLGQGPEFLTYFQNEAQLEKSRLLSDRFSAERPKGSFSTLEIQRTEQGDSAMYLCASSLRTGGEYGYTFGSGTRLTVV.

The V gene is TRBV19, the J gene TRBJ1-6; 10 bases align to TRBD1. The germline gives CDR1 LNHDA, CDR2 SQIVND (reference sequence). The ends lost 8 bases at V and 2 bases at J; junction bases unmatched: 12. This CDR3 has 18 amino acids. The CDR3 DNA is TGTGCCAGTTCTCGCGCGGGACAGGGGACGCCCTATAATTCACCCCTCCACTTT. Its translation: CASSRAGQGTPYNSPLHF.

The DNA of the CDR3 is TGTGCCAGCAGTGAGGGGGGGACAGGTGACAATGAGCAGTTCTTC. This codes for CASSEGGTGDNEQFF. The gene calls are TRBV6-1 and TRBJ2-1; the D gene is possibly TRBD1 (8 bases). The CDR3 length is 15 residues. CDR1 and CDR2 from the germline V gene are MNHNS and SASEGT. Trimming stripped 3 bases from V and 5 bases from J, with 14 bases between.

This rearrangement joins TRBV5-4 to TRBJ1-1, with 8 positions matching TRBD1. Per the germline V gene, CDR1 is SGHNT and CDR2 is YYREEE (reference sequence). The CDR3 is made up of 16 amino acids. V lost 1 base to trimming and J lost 0 bases; unmatched junction nucleotides: 5. The DNA for the CDR3 is TGTGCCAGCAGCTTGACAGGGGGATCCATGAACACTGAAGCTTTCTTT. Encoded protein: CASSLTGGSMNTEAFF.

The chain is built from TRBV19 and TRBJ2-5; possibly TRBD2 for D (6 bases). Trimming pared 5 bases from V and 2 bases from J, leaving 15 bases between. CDR3 length: 15 amino acids. Germline lookup yields CDR1 LNHDA and CDR2 SQIVND (reference sequence). CDR3 coding DNA: TGTGCCAGTAGTGGGATTGAGGCGGGGCAAGAGACCCAGTACTTC. Translation: CASSGIEAGQETQYF.

This chain uses TRBV15 with TRBJ2-5; 7 bases align to TRBD2. V lost 4 bases, J lost 3 bases, and 8 bases stayed unmatched. The CDR3 length is 15 residues. Per germline, CDR1 LNHNV and CDR2 YYDKDF (reference sequence). As DNA, the CDR3 is TGTGCCACCAGCAAAGGAGCGGGGAGGAAAGAGACCCAGTACTTC. This translates into CATSKGAGRKETQYF. Together with reference TRBV15 and TRBJ2-5, the CDR3 gives the full variable domain: DAMVIQNPRYQVTQFGKPVTLSCSQTLNHNVMYWYQQKSSQAPKLLFHYYDKDFNNEADTPDNFQSRRPNTSFCFLDIRSPGLGDTAMYLCATSKGAGRKETQYFGPGTRLLVL.

The gene calls are TRBV6-5 and TRBJ1-6; no firm D call. The CDR3 totals 16 residues. The V and J ends lost 0 bases and 7 bases respectively, with 13 bases between them. The germline gives CDR1 MNHEY, CDR2 SVGAGI. CDR3 protein: CASSYSFSSGNSPLHF. Here the CDR3 DNA reads TGTGCCAGCAGTTACTCCTTCAGTTCAGGCAATTCACCCCTCCACTTT.

This sequence joins TRBV19 and TRBJ2-7; D may be TRBD2 (5 bases). V lost 5 bases and J 3 bases, leaving 20 bases between the germline ends. Looked up from germline, CDR1 is LNHDA and CDR2 is SQIVND (reference sequence). The length of the CDR3 is 16 residues. CDR3 bases: TGTGCCAGTAGTGCCACGGACTTTTACCGGCACTACGAGCAGTACTTC. This translates into CASSATDFYRHYEQYF.

The rearrangement uses TRBV7-8 and TRBJ1-1; 7 bases match TRBD1. This CDR3 has 16 residues. V shed 4 bases, J shed 0 bases, and the junction held 8 bases outside the gene matches. CDR1 is SGHVS, CDR2 FQNEAQ, per germline. CDR3 residues: CASSSNFGTVNTEAFF. The CDR3 DNA reads TGTGCCAGCAGCTCGAATTTCGGGACAGTGAACACTGAAGCTTTCTTT. Filled out from reference TRBV7-8 and TRBJ1-1, the complete variable domain reads GAGVSQSPRYKVAKRGQDVALRCDPISGHVSLFWYQQALGQGPEFLTYFQNEAQLDKSGLPSDRFFAERPEGSVSTLKIQRTQQEDSAVYLCASSSNFGTVNTEAFFGQGTRLTVV.

The chain carries TRBV5-4 and TRBJ2-7, with a tentative D call TRBD2 (5 bases). Germline CDR1 is SGHNT and CDR2 is YYREEE (reference sequence). There are 13 residues in the CDR3. V lost 0 bases to trimming and J lost 6 bases, with 10 bases between them. The CDR3 loop is CASSLELDSEQYF. The CDR3 region has the DNA TGTGCCAGCAGCTTGGAACTAGATAGCGAGCAGTACTTC.

The genes are TRBV9 and TRBJ1-2; TRBD1 agrees at 10 bases. The V gene's germline CDR1 is SGDLS and CDR2 YYNGEE. This CDR3 has 14 residues. The junction had 4 bases not matched to a gene; V was cut back by 4 bases and J by 4 bases. This CDR3 is CASSSWTGGYGYTF. CDR3 DNA sequence: TGTGCCAGCAGCTCATGGACAGGGGGCTATGGCTACACCTTC.

The chain has TRBV6-5 and TRBJ1-4; 7 bases agree with TRBD1. Trimming at V came to 5 bases and at J to 5 bases, leaving 5 bases not matched to a gene. Looked up from germline, CDR1 is MNHEY and CDR2 is SVGAGI. This CDR3 contains 14 residues. The CDR3 is CASSPPGQNEKLFF. CDR3 nucleotides: TGTGCCAGCAGTCCTCCGGGACAGAATGAAAAACTGTTTTTT.

The rearrangement uses TRBV5-1 and TRBJ1-2; TRBD1 agrees at 7 bases. The CDR3 length is 15 residues. V lost 0 bases and J lost 2; bases outside the gene matches: 4. CDR1 SGHRS and CDR2 YFSETQ come from the germline V gene. The CDR3 sequence: CASSLVTGQNYGYTF. The CDR3 DNA reads TGCGCCAGCAGCTTGGTAACGGGACAGAACTATGGCTACACCTTC.

V and J are TRBV5-4 and TRBJ1-1, with no clear D. V lost 4 bases, J lost 6 bases, and 10 bases lay in between. CDR3 length equals 12 residues. CDR1 is SGHNT, CDR2 YYREEE, per germline (reference sequence). Here the CDR3 reads CASSAARAEAFF. CDR3 nucleotides: TGTGCCAGCAGCGCCGCCCGGGCTGAAGCTTTCTTT. Complete variable domain (other parts from reference TRBV5-4 and TRBJ1-1): ETGVTQSPTHLIKTRGQQVTLRCSSQSGHNTVSWYQQALGQGPQFIFQYYREEENGRGNFPPRFSGLQFPNYSSELNVNALELDDSALYLCASSAARAEAFFGQGTRLTVV.

In this sample, this clone turned up once. The chain uses TRBV29-1 and TRBJ1-2; D is unresolved. V gave up 4 bases and J gave up 2 bases, with 11 bases separating them. The CDR3 sequence is 13 residues long. Germline assignment: CDR1 SQVTM and CDR2 ANQGSEA. The CDR3 region is CSVAGLLNYGYTF. The DNA for the CDR3 is TGCAGCGTTGCAGGACTCCTCAACTATGGCTACACCTTC.

The V call is TRBV10-3, the J call TRBJ2-6; D gene unclear. Germline assignment: CDR1 ENHRY and CDR2 SYGVKD. V lost 3 bases to trimming and J lost 3 bases, with 9 bases between them. This CDR3 has 15 amino acids. This CDR3 reads CAISELMFGANVLTF. CDR3 sequence (DNA): TGTGCCATCAGTGAATTAATGTTTGGGGCCAACGTCCTGACTTTC.

The chain employs TRBV5-1 and TRBJ2-5; 10 nucleotides agree with TRBD2. In germline, CDR1 is SGHRS, CDR2 YFSETQ. The CDR3 runs to 17 residues. Unmatched junction bases numbered 7, after V lost 1 base and J lost 1 base. The CDR3 here is CASSLWPGTSVQETQYF. The CDR3 nucleotides are TGCGCCAGCAGCTTGTGGCCCGGGACTAGCGTCCAAGAGACCCAGTACTTC.